This TCR beta chain comes out of a study of T cell responses to AZD1222 COVID-19 vaccine. General study results and limits: Spike-specific TCR breadth rose after two AZD1222 doses, and depth rose as well. Regions 160-218 and 743-854 dominated among vaccine-associated CD4 TCRs spanning spike. The sample set comprised mostly white British donors with more females, and clonal diversity was possibly underestimated. All repertoire sampling was performed exclusively after the peak T cell response.

TCRdb's copy holds only in-frame clones and misses some; the assay was immunoSEQ multiplex PCR. Of about 140,000 clones in the sample, over 90% were seen once. This clone was observed once. Its antigen is not known. This material consisted of peripheral blood, taken on day 0 of MenACWY control vaccination. This receptor was taken from an adult in good health.

CDR3 sequence: CASSDGTGNSGAYGYTF. The CDR3 region has the DNA TGTGCCAGCAGTGATGGGACAGGGAATAGTGGTGCTTATGGCTACACCTTC. This chain connects TRBV2 to TRBJ1-2; 9 bases are shared with TRBD1. CDR3 length: 17 residues. The V and J ends lost 3 bases and 5 bases, in that order; junction bases with no gene match: 13. Germline CDR1 and CDR2: SNHLY and FYNNEI.